The table lists the clone carrying this T cell receptor (beta chain) with a few counts. The target antigen is unknown. The data are from a study of T-cell memory formation after mild COVID-19. Study-wide results and caveats: Whether second-wave clones peaking at day 37 were SARS-CoV-2 specific went unconfirmed. Pre-infection memory contained some responding clones, which suggested that cross-reactive memory had joined.

The ends lost 2 bases at V and 9 bases at J; junction bases unmatched: 14. The length of the CDR3 is 17 residues. From the 5' RACE reads, TCRdb called clonotypes with MiXCR, one entry per CDR3 protein. The sample comprises over 300,000 distinct CDR3 sequences, 20% to 25% of which are singletons, and roughly a fifth rests with the top ten. The TCR sequence derives from a man between 18 and 35 years old who had mild COVID-19 (a few samples of this study predate the infection). Cell type and time point are not known. Sequenced sample: PBMCs or a T cell subset sorted from them (not recorded which). J is TRBJ2-1 and V is TRBV12-3 or TRBV12-4; 9 bases align to TRBD2. CDR3: CASSLSLSGGGPTEQFF. In DNA, the CDR3 is TGTGCCAGCAGTTTATCTCTTAGCGGGGGTGGACCCACTGAGCAGTTCTTC.